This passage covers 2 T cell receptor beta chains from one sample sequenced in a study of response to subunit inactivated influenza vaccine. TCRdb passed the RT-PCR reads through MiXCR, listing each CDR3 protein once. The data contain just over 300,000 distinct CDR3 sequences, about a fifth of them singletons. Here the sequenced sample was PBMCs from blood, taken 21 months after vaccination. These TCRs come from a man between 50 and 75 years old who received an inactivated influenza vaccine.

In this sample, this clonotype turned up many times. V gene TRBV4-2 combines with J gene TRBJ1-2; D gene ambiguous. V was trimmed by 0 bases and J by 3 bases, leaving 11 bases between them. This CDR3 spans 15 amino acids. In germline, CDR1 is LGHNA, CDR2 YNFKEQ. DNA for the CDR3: TGTGCCAGCAGCCAAGATCTTGCAGGAGACTATGGCTACACCTTC. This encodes CASSQDLAGDYGYTF.

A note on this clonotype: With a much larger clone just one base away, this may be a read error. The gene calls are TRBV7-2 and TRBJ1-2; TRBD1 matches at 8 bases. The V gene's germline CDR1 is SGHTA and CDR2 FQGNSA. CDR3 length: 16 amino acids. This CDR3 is CASSWDRQGTSYCYTF. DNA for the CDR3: TGTGCCAGCAGCTGGGATCGACAGGGGACGTCCTATTGCTACACCTTC.